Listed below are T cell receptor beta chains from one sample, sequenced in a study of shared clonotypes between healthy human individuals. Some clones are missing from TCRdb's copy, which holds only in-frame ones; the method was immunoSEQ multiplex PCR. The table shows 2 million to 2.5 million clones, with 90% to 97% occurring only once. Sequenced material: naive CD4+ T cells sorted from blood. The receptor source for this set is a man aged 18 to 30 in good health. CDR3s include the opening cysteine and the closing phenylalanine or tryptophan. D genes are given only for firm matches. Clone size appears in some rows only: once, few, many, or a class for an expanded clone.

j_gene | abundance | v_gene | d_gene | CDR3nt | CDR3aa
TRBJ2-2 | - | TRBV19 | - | TGTGCCAGTAGTATTGCAGTGAACACCGGGGAGCTGTTTTTT | CASSIAVNTGELFF
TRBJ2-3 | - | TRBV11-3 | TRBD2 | TGTGCCAGCAGCTTAGGACTAGCGGGGGACCCCAGCACAGATACGCAGTATTTT | CASSLGLAGDPSTDTQYF
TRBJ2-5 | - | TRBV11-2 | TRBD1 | TGTGCCAGCAGCAGACAGGGGGCTGGCGAGACCCAGTACTTC | CASSRQGAGETQYF
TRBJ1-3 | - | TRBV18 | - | TGTGCCAGCTCACCGCCCGGGATGTATTTATCTGGAAACACCATATATTTT | CASSPPGMYLSGNTIYF
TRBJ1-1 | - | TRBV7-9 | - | TGTGCCAGCAGCCCGACAGGAGTAAACACTGAAGCTTTCTTT | CASSPTGVNTEAFF
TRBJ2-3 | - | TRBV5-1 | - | TGCGCCAGCAGCTTTTTTGGCTTTGGCACAGATACGCAGTATTTT | CASSFFGFGTDTQYF
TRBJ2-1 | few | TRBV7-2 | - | TGTGCCAGCAGCGTAGGGGCGCTGGTTGAGCAGTTCTTC | CASSVGALVEQFF
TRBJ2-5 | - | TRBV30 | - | TGTGCCTGGAGTGTACAAGGGGCAGAGACCCAGTACTTC | CAWSVQGAETQYF
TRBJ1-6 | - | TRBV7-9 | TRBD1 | TGTGCCAGCAGCCCGGGACAGGGTAATTCACCCCTCCACTTT | CASSPGQGNSPLHF
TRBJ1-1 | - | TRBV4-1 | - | TGCGCCAGCAGCCAGAGTGGTGGGGGTTTAAACACTGAAGCTTTCTTT | CASSQSGGGLNTEAFF
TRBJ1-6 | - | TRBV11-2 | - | TGTGCCAGCAGCTTACATTCATCCTCCTATAATTCACCCCTCCACTTT | CASSLHSSSYNSPLHF
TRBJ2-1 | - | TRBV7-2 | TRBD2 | TGTGCCAGCAGCTCGGGGGGGAAGAGCTCCTACAATGAGCAGTTCTTC | CASSSGGKSSYNEQFF
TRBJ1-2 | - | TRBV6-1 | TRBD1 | TGTGCCAGCAGCCCCTGGACAGGCTATGGCTACACCTTC | CASSPWTGYGYTF
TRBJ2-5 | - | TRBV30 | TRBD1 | TGTGCCTGGATTCCGGGACAGGGACAAGAGACCCAGTACTTC | CAWIPGQGQETQYF
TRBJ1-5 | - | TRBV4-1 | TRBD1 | TGCGCCAGCAGCCATGGAGCCTTGGGACAGCTCCTATTTCAGCCCCAGCATTTT | CASSHGALGQLLFQPQHF
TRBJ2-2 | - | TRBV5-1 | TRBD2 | TGCGCCAGCAGCTCCAGCGGGGGGGCGATCGGGGAGCTGTTTTTT | CASSSSGGAIGELFF
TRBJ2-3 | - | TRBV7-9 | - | TGTGCCAGCAGCTTTCGGACGGGAGGCACAGATACGCAGTATTTT | CASSFRTGGTDTQYF
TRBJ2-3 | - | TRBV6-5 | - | TGTGCCAGCAGCCCAGAGGGGGATACGCAGTATTTT | CASSPEGDTQYF
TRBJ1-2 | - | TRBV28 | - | TGTGCCAGCAGTCGGTATGGGAGCTATGGCTACACCTTC | CASSRYGSYGYTF
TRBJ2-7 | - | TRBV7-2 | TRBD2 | TGTGCCACTTCCCTTGGAGCGGGGACTTCCTACGAGCAGTACTTC | CATSLGAGTSYEQYF
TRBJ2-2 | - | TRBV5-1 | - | TGCGCCAGCAGCATTAAGGTCGGCAACACCGGGGAGCTGTTTTTT | CASSIKVGNTGELFF
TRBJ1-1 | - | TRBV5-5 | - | TGTGCCAGCAGCTTGGAACAGAGTAACACTGAAGCTTTCTTT | CASSLEQSNTEAFF
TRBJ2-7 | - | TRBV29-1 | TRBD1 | TGCAGCGCCCGACAGGGGATGGCCTACGAGCAGTACTTC | CSARQGMAYEQYF
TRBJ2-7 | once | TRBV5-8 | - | TGTGCCAGTGTTGAATGGACGGAATACTCCTACGAGCAGTACTTC | CASVEWTEYSYEQYF
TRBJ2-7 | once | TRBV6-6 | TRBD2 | TGTGCCAGCAGTAAGACTAGCGCGCCGAGCTCCTACGAGCAGTACTTC | CASSKTSAPSSYEQYF
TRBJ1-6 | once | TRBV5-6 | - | TGTGCCAGCAGCTCTGGGCCATTATCCTATAATTCACCCCTCCACTTT | CASSSGPLSYNSPLHF
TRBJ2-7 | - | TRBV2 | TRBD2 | TGTGCCAGCAAAACTAGCGGGAGTGTTTACGAGCAGTACTTC | CASKTSGSVYEQYF
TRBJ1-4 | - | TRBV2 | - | TGTGCCAGCAGCAGGGCCCGGGGGGAAAAACTGTTTTTT | CASSRARGEKLFF
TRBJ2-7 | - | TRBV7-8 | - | TGTGCCAGCAGCTTAGCGGCGGGCTTCAGCTCCTACGAGCAGTACTTC | CASSLAAGFSSYEQYF
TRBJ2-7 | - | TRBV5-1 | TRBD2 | TGCGCCAGCAGCACGGGACTAGCGGGGACCTACGAGCAGTACTTC | CASSTGLAGTYEQYF
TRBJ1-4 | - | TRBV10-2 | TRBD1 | TGCGCCAGCAGTGGACAGGGGGCTCGGGTGGGAGAAAAACTGTTTTTT | CASSGQGARVGEKLFF
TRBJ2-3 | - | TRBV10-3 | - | TGTGCCATCAGTGAGTCATTAGCGGGAGTGGGACAGGGTACGCAGTATTTT | CAISESLAGVGQGTQYF
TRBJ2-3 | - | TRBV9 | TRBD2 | TGTGCCAGCAGCCCCCGGACTAGCGGGGGGGCGGATACGCAGTATTTT | CASSPRTSGGADTQYF
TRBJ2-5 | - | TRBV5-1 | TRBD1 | TGCGCCAGCACCGGGACAGGGGCTGGAGAGACCCAGTACTTC | CASTGTGAGETQYF
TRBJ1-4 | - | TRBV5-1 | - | TGCGCCAGCAGCTTGGACAGGGTGGCCACTAATGAAAAACTGTTTTTT | CASSLDRVATNEKLFF
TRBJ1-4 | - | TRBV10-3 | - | TGTGCCAGCAAAGCAGGGCGTAATGAAAAACTGTTTTTT | CASKAGRNEKLFF
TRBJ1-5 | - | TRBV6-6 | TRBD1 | TGTGCCAGCAGCTCAACAGGGGGTACCAATCAGCCCCAGCATTTT | CASSSTGGTNQPQHF
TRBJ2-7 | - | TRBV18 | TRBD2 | TGTGCCAGCTCACCCGAGGGAGGGTACTACGAGCAGTACTTC | CASSPEGGYYEQYF
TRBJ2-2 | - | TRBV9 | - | TGTGCCAGCAGCGAGGGAGTCCCGAACGCCGGGGAGCTGTTTTTT | CASSEGVPNAGELFF
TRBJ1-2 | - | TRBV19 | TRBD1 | TGTGCCAGTACCAAGACAGGGATCGGCTATGGCTACACCTTC | CASTKTGIGYGYTF
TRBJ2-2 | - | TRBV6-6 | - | TGTGCCAGCAGCTCCGACGGGGTGAAAGGGGAGCTGTTTTTT | CASSSDGVKGELFF
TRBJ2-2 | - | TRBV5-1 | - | TGCGCCAGCAGCTTGACCGACAGACTCACCGGGGAGCTGTTTTTT | CASSLTDRLTGELFF
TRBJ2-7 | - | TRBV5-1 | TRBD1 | TGCGCCAGCAGCCCCAGGGGGACATCCTTCTACGAGCAGTACTTC | CASSPRGTSFYEQYF
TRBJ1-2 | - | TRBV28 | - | TGTGCCAGCAGTCCCCCGGAGGGGATCTATGGCTACACCTTC | CASSPPEGIYGYTF
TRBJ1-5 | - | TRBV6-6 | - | TGTGCCAGCAAGACTTTTCGGGGCGGAGAGCCCCAGCATTTT | CASKTFRGGEPQHF
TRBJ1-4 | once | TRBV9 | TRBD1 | TGTGCCAGCAGCGCGTCCCCCGGGACAGGGGGTGAAAAACTGTTTTTT | CASSASPGTGGEKLFF
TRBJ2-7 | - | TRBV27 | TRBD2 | TGTGCCAGCAGCCTGGGACTAGCGGGGAACTACGAGCAGTACTTC | CASSLGLAGNYEQYF